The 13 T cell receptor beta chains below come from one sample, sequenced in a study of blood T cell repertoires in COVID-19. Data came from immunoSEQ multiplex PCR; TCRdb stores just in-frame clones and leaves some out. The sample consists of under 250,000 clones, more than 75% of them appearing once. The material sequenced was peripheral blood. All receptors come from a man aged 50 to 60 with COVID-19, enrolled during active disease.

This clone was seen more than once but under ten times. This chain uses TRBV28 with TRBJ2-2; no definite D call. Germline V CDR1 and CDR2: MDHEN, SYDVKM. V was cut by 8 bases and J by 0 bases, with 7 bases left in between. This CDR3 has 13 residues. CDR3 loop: CASLRSNTGELFF. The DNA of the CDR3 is TGTGCCAGCCTTCGTTCGAACACCGGGGAGCTGTTTTTT.

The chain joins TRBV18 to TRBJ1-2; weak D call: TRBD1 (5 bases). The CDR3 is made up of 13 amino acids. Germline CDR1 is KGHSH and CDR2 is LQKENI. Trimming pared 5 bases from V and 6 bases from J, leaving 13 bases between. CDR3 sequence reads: CASSVDSQHGYTF. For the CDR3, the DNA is TGTGCCAGCTCAGTCGACAGTCAACATGGCTACACCTTC.

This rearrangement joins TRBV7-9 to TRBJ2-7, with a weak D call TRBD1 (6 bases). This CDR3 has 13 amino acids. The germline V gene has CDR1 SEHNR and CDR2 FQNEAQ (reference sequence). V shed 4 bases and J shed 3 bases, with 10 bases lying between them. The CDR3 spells CASSYRDIYEQYF. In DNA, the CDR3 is TGTGCCAGCAGCTACCGGGACATCTACGAGCAGTACTTC.

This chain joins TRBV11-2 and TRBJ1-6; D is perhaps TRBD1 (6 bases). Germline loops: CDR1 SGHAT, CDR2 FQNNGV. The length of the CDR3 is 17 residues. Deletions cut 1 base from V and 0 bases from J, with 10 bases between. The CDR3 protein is CASSLGQASSYNSPLHF. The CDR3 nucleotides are TGTGCCAGCAGCTTAGGACAGGCGAGCTCCTATAATTCACCCCTCCACTTT.

The CDR3 bases are TGTGCCTCAGGACAGTATGGCTACACCTTC. Residues: CASGQYGYTF. The gene calls are TRBV30 and TRBJ1-2; D might be TRBD1 (6 bases). The CDR3 sequence is 10 residues long. The V end lost 7 bases, the J end lost 5 bases, and 8 bases lay between the germline ends. From germline, CDR1 is GTSNPN and CDR2 SVGIG (reference sequence).

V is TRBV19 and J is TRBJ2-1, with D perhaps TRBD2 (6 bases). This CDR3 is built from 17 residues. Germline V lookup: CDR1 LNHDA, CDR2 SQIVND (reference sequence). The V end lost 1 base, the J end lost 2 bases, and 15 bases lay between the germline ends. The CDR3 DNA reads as TGTGCCAGTAGTATAGGTCGGGGCGGGGCGACCTACAATGAGCAGTTCTTC. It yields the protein CASSIGRGGATYNEQFF.

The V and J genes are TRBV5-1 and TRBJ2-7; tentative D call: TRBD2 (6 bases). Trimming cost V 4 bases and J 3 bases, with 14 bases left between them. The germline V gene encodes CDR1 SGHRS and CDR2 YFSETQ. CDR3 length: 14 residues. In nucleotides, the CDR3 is TGCGCCAGCAGCGGAGGGGCCCAAGGCTACGAGCAGTACTTC. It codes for CASSGGAQGYEQYF.

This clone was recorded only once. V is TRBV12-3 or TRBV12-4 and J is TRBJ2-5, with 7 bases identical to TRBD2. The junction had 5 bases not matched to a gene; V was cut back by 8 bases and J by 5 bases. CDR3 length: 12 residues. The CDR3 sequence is CASGRAGETQYF. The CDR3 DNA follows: TGTGCCAGCGGGAGGGCCGGGGAGACCCAGTACTTC.

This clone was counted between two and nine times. The CDR3 loop reads CASSIGGTGSYEQYF. The CDR3 DNA sequence: TGTGCCAGTAGTATAGGAGGGACAGGGTCCTACGAGCAGTACTTC. The chain joins TRBV19 to TRBJ2-7; 9 bases align to TRBD1. Germline CDR1 LNHDA, CDR2 SQIVND (reference sequence). V shed 1 base and J 1 base; nucleotides not matched to a gene: 2. CDR3 length equals 15 residues.

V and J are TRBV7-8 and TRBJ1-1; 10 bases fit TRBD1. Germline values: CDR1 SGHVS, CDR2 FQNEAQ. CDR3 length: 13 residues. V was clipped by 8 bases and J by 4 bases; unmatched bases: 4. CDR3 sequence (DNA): TGTGCCAGCGGCAGGACAGGGGGCACTGAAGCTTTCTTT. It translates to CASGRTGGTEAFF.

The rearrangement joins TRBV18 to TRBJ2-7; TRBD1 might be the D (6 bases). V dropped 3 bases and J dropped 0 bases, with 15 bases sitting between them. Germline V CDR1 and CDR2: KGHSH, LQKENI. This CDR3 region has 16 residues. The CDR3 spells CASSPQGSGNSYEQYF. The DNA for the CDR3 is TGTGCCAGCTCACCGCAGGGGAGCGGAAACTCCTACGAGCAGTACTTC.

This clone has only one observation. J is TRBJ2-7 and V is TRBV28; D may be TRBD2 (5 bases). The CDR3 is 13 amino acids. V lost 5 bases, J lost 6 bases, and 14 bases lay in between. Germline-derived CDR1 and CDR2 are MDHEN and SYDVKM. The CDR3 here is CASSTGGRGEQYF. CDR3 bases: TGTGCCAGCAGTACCGGTGGCCGGGGCGAGCAGTACTTC. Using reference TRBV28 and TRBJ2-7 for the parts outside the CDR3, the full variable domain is DVKVTQSSRYLVKRTGEKVFLECVQDMDHENMFWYRQDPGLGLRLIYFSYDVKMKEKGDIPEGYSVSREKKERFSLILESASTNQTSMYLCASSTGGRGEQYFGPGTRLTVT.

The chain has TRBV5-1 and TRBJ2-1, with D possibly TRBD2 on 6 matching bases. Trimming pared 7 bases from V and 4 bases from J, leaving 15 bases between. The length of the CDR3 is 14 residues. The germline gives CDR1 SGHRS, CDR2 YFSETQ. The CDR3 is CASGGSPQYNEQFF. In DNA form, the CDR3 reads TGCGCCAGCGGAGGGAGCCCTCAGTACAATGAGCAGTTCTTC.